The TCR beta chain under discussion was sequenced for a study of blood T cell repertoires in COVID-19. Study-level information: COVID-19 samples, acute and convalescent, were from the United States, Italy and Spain. PBMCs, B-cell-depleted T cells, or T cells provided the cDNA or gDNA that made up the material.

Per the original methods: Using reference gene primer amplification, nucleated cell counts were estimated. TCRdb keeps only in-frame clones here, not all; method: immunoSEQ multiplex PCR. V and J calls and clone size are as listed in that table; D and trimming were resolved from the DNA. This table holds under 250,000 clones, almost 90% found once. The V end was cut by 2 bases, the J end by 5 bases, with 12 bases between. CDR1 is MNHNS and CDR2 is SASEGT in the germline V gene. The CDR3 extends over 14 amino acids. The chain joins TRBV6-1 to TRBJ2-5, with D perhaps matching TRBD2 (5 bases). The sequence was collected from an older woman with acute or convalescent COVID-19. Input material: peripheral blood. CDR3 protein: CASSEPGIRETQYF. DNA for the CDR3: TGTGCCAGCAGTGAACCGGGGATCCGGGAGACCCAGTACTTC.